This paragraph reports one T cell receptor (beta chain). Antigen unknown. This record comes from a study of cytomegalovirus exposure and HLA in healthy donors. The wider study: The Caucasian-associated ancestry cluster held around 76% of more than 350 genotyped donors. Study results and limitations: Later findings reportedly placed an Asian-associated ancestry cluster below the roughly 690-donor mean for N-insertions. According to the study, roughly 160 TCR beta chains were cytomegalovirus-associated. A missense DCLRE1C variant was associated with V- and J-gene trimming of TCR beta chains in a later analysis, and an independent cohort replicated the association.

The PCR had 60 Vbeta and 13 Jbeta primers. Some clones are missing from TCRdb's copy, which holds only in-frame ones; the method was immunoSEQ multiplex PCR. With around 70,000 clones in the sample, the ten largest clones hold 4% to 6%. This CDR3 region has 14 residues. Germline loops: CDR1 SGHTA, CDR2 FQGNSA. Losses at the gene ends were 1 base for V and 11 bases for J; bases not matched to a gene: 7. What was sequenced was PBMCs. The rearrangement uses TRBV7-2 and TRBJ1-5; 8 nucleotides line up with TRBD1. The receptor's source is a man aged 40-50 years in good health and CMV-seronegative. The CDR3 protein is CASSLGTGIWAQHF. The CDR3 nucleotides read TGTGCCAGCAGCTTAGGGACAGGGATATGGGCCCAGCATTTT.